A selection of T cell receptor beta chains follows, all from one sample in a study of T cells in Graves' hyperthyroidism and ophthalmopathy. TCRdb called the multiplex PCR reads again in MiXCR, with one record for every CDR3 protein. The sample holds about 320,000 distinct CDR3 sequences, 15% to 20% seen once. The sequencing input was blood. The receptors originated from a man aged 25 to 40 with Graves' hyperthyroidism. Both conserved end residues are part of each CDR3. The D gene is left open where the match is weak. Clone sizes are given selectively: once, few, many, or a class where the clone is expanded.

clone size: many
D gene: NA
V gene: TRBV30
J gene: TRBJ1-1
CDR3 protein: CAWMLGREAFF
CDR3 DNA: TGTGCCTGGATGTTGGGACGGGAAGCTTTCTTT

clone size: many
D gene: NA
V gene: TRBV28
J gene: TRBJ1-5
CDR3 protein: CASSSRGNGIQPQHF
CDR3 DNA: TGTGCCAGCAGTTCCCGCGGGAATGGGATTCAGCCCCAGCATTTT

clone size: NA
D gene: NA
V gene: TRBV5-5
J gene: TRBJ1-2
CDR3 protein: CASRLQWDYGYTF
CDR3 DNA: TGTGCCAGCAGGTTACAGTGGGACTATGGCTACACCTTC

clone size: many
D gene: NA
V gene: TRBV20-1
J gene: TRBJ2-3
CDR3 protein: CSARQGSGDTQYF
CDR3 DNA: TGCAGTGCTAGACAGGGATCGGGAGATACGCAGTATTTT

clone size: many
D gene: NA
V gene: TRBV12-3/TRBV12-4
J gene: TRBJ1-6
CDR3 protein: CASTQSREGSPLHF
CDR3 DNA: TGTGCCAGCACCCAGTCACGGGAAGGATCACCCCTCCACTTT

clone size: many
D gene: NA
V gene: TRBV2
J gene: TRBJ2-5
CDR3 protein: CASSEESGGQETQYF
CDR3 DNA: TGTGCCAGCAGTGAAGAATCTGGAGGGCAAGAGACCCAGTACTTC

clone size: many
D gene: NA
V gene: TRBV2
J gene: TRBJ2-5
CDR3 protein: CASSLTEETQYF
CDR3 DNA: TGTGCCAGCAGTTTGACAGAAGAGACCCAGTACTTC

clone size: many
D gene: NA
V gene: TRBV18
J gene: TRBJ2-7
CDR3 protein: CASSPAAADYEQYF
CDR3 DNA: TGTGCCAGCTCACCAGCGGCGGCAGACTACGAGCAGTACTTC

clone size: NA
D gene: NA
V gene: TRBV30
J gene: TRBJ2-2
CDR3 protein: CAWSQSGELFF
CDR3 DNA: TGTGCCTGGAGTCAGTCCGGGGAGCTGTTTTTT

clone size: few
D gene: TRBD1
V gene: TRBV20-1
J gene: TRBJ1-6
CDR3 protein: CSASQGARSPLHF
CDR3 DNA: TGCAGTGCGAGTCAGGGGGCACGGTCACCCCTCCACTTT

clone size: many
D gene: NA
V gene: TRBV28
J gene: TRBJ2-3
CDR3 protein: CASSLYPGSITDTQYF
CDR3 DNA: TGTGCCAGCAGTTTATATCCTGGTTCAATTACAGATACGCAGTATTTT

clone size: many
D gene: NA
V gene: TRBV20-1
J gene: TRBJ2-3
CDR3 protein: CSARVGLIDTQYF
CDR3 DNA: TGCAGTGCTAGAGTGGGACTCATAGATACGCAGTATTTT

clone size: few
D gene: NA
V gene: TRBV20-1
J gene: TRBJ1-1
CDR3 protein: CSANGQSNTEAFF
CDR3 DNA: TGCAGTGCGAACGGACAGTCGAACACTGAAGCTTTCTTT

clone size: NA
D gene: TRBD1
V gene: TRBV14
J gene: TRBJ1-4
CDR3 protein: CASSMTGGKLFF
CDR3 DNA: TGTGCCAGCAGTATGACAGGGGGAAAACTGTTTTTT

clone size: NA
D gene: TRBD2
V gene: TRBV6-1
J gene: TRBJ2-1
CDR3 protein: CASSESATSGSNEQFF
CDR3 DNA: TGTGCCAGCAGTGAATCTGCGACTAGCGGGAGCAATGAGCAGTTCTTC

clone size: NA
D gene: TRBD1
V gene: TRBV20-1
J gene: TRBJ2-7
CDR3 protein: CSAHRQGRVDEQYF
CDR3 DNA: TGCAGTGCTCATCGACAGGGAAGGGTCGACGAGCAGTACTTC

clone size: NA
D gene: NA
V gene: TRBV12-3/TRBV12-4
J gene: TRBJ2-5
CDR3 protein: CASTWIRGPQETQYF
CDR3 DNA: TGTGCCAGCACTTGGATCAGGGGACCCCAAGAGACCCAGTACTTC

clone size: few
D gene: NA
V gene: TRBV7-3
J gene: TRBJ2-6
CDR3 protein: CASSLEVAGANVLTF
CDR3 DNA: TGTGCCAGCAGCTTGGAAGTCGCTGGGGCCAACGTCCTGACTTTC

clone size: NA
D gene: NA
V gene: TRBV6-1
J gene: TRBJ2-3
CDR3 protein: CATRDPDFWEDTQYF
CDR3 DNA: TGTGCCACTCGGGATCCCGATTTTTGGGAAGATACGCAGTATTTT

clone size: many
D gene: NA
V gene: TRBV6-2/TRBV6-3
J gene: TRBJ1-1
CDR3 protein: CASSQLLNTEAFF
CDR3 DNA: TGTGCCAGCAGTCAACTGCTGAACACTGAAGCTTTCTTT

clone size: many
D gene: NA
V gene: TRBV12-3/TRBV12-4
J gene: TRBJ2-1
CDR3 protein: CASTRLGSYNEQFF
CDR3 DNA: TGTGCCAGCACCCGACTAGGATCCTACAATGAGCAGTTCTTC

clone size: NA
D gene: TRBD1
V gene: TRBV11-2
J gene: TRBJ1-2
CDR3 protein: CASSFTQGILPNTF
CDR3 DNA: TGTGCCAGCAGCTTTACACAGGGGATTTTGCCCAACACCTTC

clone size: few
D gene: NA
V gene: TRBV2
J gene: TRBJ1-4
CDR3 protein: CASGIIQGELFF
CDR3 DNA: TGTGCCAGCGGGATAATACAGGGAGAACTGTTTTTT

clone size: many
D gene: NA
V gene: TRBV12-3/TRBV12-4
J gene: TRBJ1-1
CDR3 protein: CASRNIQGGAFF
CDR3 DNA: TGTGCCAGCAGAAACATACAGGGAGGCGCTTTCTTT

clone size: many
D gene: NA
V gene: TRBV6-1
J gene: TRBJ2-7
CDR3 protein: CAARTGQGNEQYF
CDR3 DNA: TGTGCCGCCAGAACGGGGCAGGGGAACGAGCAGTACTTC

clone size: NA
D gene: NA
V gene: TRBV9
J gene: TRBJ2-1
CDR3 protein: CASSVGPGQFVDEQFF
CDR3 DNA: TGTGCCAGCAGCGTAGGGCCGGGGCAGTTTGTGGATGAGCAGTTCTTC